The rows below give T cell receptor beta chains drawn from one sample of a study of vaccination and CD4 T cells after COVID-19. No antigen is known for these receptors. MiXCR, run by TCRdb on the PCR reads, gives a single entry per CDR3 protein. The table includes some 9,000 distinct CDR3 sequences, 55% to 75% detected once. What was sequenced was CD4+ T cells from blood, cultured in vitro. Source of these receptors: a human donor who had recovered from COVID-19. CDR3s include the opening cysteine and the closing phenylalanine or tryptophan. A D gene is named only where the DNA matches it firmly. Clone size is stated in some rows and not others, as once, few, many or a class when expanded.

j_gene | abundance | d_gene | v_gene | CDR3aa | CDR3nt
TRBJ2-3 | once | - | TRBV24-1 | CATKAASTDTQYF | TGTGCCACCAAAGCAGCTAGCACAGATACGCAGTATTTT
TRBJ1-5 | once | TRBD1 | TRBV19 | CASRPQGAPHNQPQHF | TGTGCCAGTAGACCACAGGGGGCTCCACACAATCAGCCCCAGCATTTT
TRBJ2-3 | - | - | TRBV18 | CASSPETRRTDTQYF | TGTGCCAGCTCACCAGAGACACGTCGCACAGATACGCAGTATTTT
TRBJ1-1 | - | - | TRBV20-1 | CSARDGNTEAFF | TGCAGTGCTAGAGATGGGAACACTGAAGCTTTCTTT
TRBJ1-1 | - | - | TRBV7-6 | CASSPTGLNTEAFF | TGTGCCAGCAGCCCTACAGGGCTGAACACTGAAGCTTTCTTT
TRBJ1-6 | - | TRBD1 | TRBV2 | CASSEGQGALNSPLHF | TGTGCCAGCAGTGAGGGACAGGGGGCCTTAAATTCACCCCTCCACTTT
TRBJ2-5 | few | TRBD2 | TRBV27 | CASSRIKRFYREEEETQYF | TGTGCCAGCAGTCGAATTAAACGTTTCTATCGGGAGGAGGAAGAGACCCAGTACTTC
TRBJ2-5 | few | - | TRBV2 | CASSEEGRGRETQYF | TGTGCCAGCAGTGAAGAGGGTCGGGGGAGAGAGACCCAGTACTTC
TRBJ1-5 | - | - | TRBV12-3/TRBV12-4 | CASSLQGADQPQHF | TGTGCCAGCAGTTTACAGGGAGCGGATCAGCCCCAGCATTTT
TRBJ1-1 | few | - | TRBV7-8 | CASSSRGSPTEEAFF | TGTGCCAGCAGCTCGCGCGGATCCCCCACAGAGGAAGCTTTCTTT
TRBJ2-7 | - | TRBD2 | TRBV23-1 | CASSQLSLAGGLNSYEQYF | TGCGCCAGCAGTCAATTATCCCTAGCGGGGGGCCTGAACTCCTACGAGCAGTACTTC
TRBJ2-3 | - | TRBD2 | TRBV6-1 | CASSKSRTSGDPDTQYF | TGTGCCAGCAGTAAAAGTCGGACTAGCGGGGATCCGGATACGCAGTATTTT
TRBJ1-5 | - | TRBD1 | TRBV12-3/TRBV12-4 | CASRTGYSGPQHF | TGTGCCAGCAGGACAGGGTATTCAGGCCCCCAGCATTTT
TRBJ2-1 | once | TRBD1 | TRBV7-2 | CASSTQSTGGAGEQFF | TGTGCCAGCAGCACCCAATCCACAGGGGGCGCTGGTGAGCAGTTCTTC
TRBJ2-2 | few | - | TRBV7-9 | CASSLVTRGRTNTGELFF | TGTGCCAGCAGCTTAGTTACCAGGGGAAGGACGAACACCGGGGAGCTGTTTTTT
TRBJ1-2 | - | TRBD1 | TRBV20-1 | CSVPTGGNYGYTF | TGCAGTGTCCCGACAGGGGGGAACTATGGCTACACCTTC
TRBJ1-5 | - | TRBD1 | TRBV20-1 | CSAKDRGPNQPQHF | TGCAGTGCAAAGGACAGGGGTCCCAATCAGCCCCAGCATTTT
TRBJ2-3 | - | TRBD2 | TRBV20-1 | CSARRGGLARDTQYF | TGCAGTGCTAGACGCGGGGGGCTGGCCCGCGATACGCAGTATTTT
TRBJ1-2 | - | TRBD1 | TRBV12-3/TRBV12-4 | CASSLATGIYGYTF | TGTGCCAGCAGTTTAGCGACAGGGATATATGGCTACACCTTC
TRBJ2-5 | - | - | TRBV7-6 | CASSLRGVETQYF | TGTGCCAGCAGCTTACGGGGTGTAGAGACCCAGTACTTC
TRBJ1-2 | - | TRBD1 | TRBV27 | CASSARLQGAGYGYTF | TGTGCCAGCAGTGCTCGCTTACAGGGGGCAGGGTATGGCTACACCTTC
TRBJ1-4 | - | TRBD1 | TRBV20-1 | CSARTGTGGPNEKLFF | TGCAGTGCTAGGACCGGGACAGGGGGCCCTAATGAAAAACTGTTTTTT
TRBJ2-2 | few | TRBD2 | TRBV7-3 | CASSSPLAGEAGELFF | TGTGCCAGCAGCTCTCCCCTAGCGGGAGAGGCCGGGGAGCTGTTTTTT